This entry is about one T cell receptor (beta chain). Its target is not known. The record originates from a study of cytomegalovirus exposure and HLA in healthy donors. Study results and limitations: Later, an analysis found that common viral pathogens appeared to be linked with several of the most significant clusters.

The germline gives CDR1 SNHLY, CDR2 FYNNEI. The ends were cut back, 7 bases at V and 2 bases at J, with 14 bases in the middle. This CDR3 has 14 amino acids. PCR employed 60 Vbeta and 13 Jbeta primers. TCRdb's table, derived via immunoSEQ multiplex PCR, lists solely in-frame clones and lacks some. The sample lists about 130,000 clones; over 70% were seen once. Source material: PBMCs. The gene calls are TRBV2 and TRBJ1-2, with no clear D. This TCR was sampled from a man aged 30 to 45 in good health and CMV-seronegative. The chain's CDR3 is CASKVRNENYGYTF. For the CDR3, the DNA is TGTGCCAGCAAAGTGAGGAACGAGAACTATGGCTACACCTTC.